Given below is one T cell receptor beta chain in context. Its antigen has not been determined. No much larger clone is present one base from it, and per-base qualities are unavailable. Receptor libraries were prepared by the immunoSEQ multiplex PCR assay. The multiplex PCR relied on a mix of 60 forward primers for TCR Vbeta segments and 13 reverse primers for TCR Jbeta segments. The CDR3 region of rearranged TCR beta genes was amplified from genomic DNA with a multiplex PCR assay. On the Illumina HiSeq System, the amplified TCR beta libraries were sequenced as 87-base-pair reads. The study's processing was this. In a later analysis, approximately 74 million unique TCR beta chains were counted across the roughly 610 repertoires, and roughly 9.9 million of these chains were shared by at least two donors. To remove PCR and sequencing errors, raw reads were error-corrected and collapsed into unique sequences using a nearest-neighbor algorithm that merged closely related sequences. To assign V, D and J gene segments, CDR3 sequences were aligned to IMGT reference sequences. For a sequence to be retained, at least a six-nucleotide match to both a V gene segment and a J gene segment was required. A rearrangement was called productive if the CDR3 had no stop codons and remained in frame with V and J, and every other rearrangement was called non-productive. CDR3 was defined by IMGT convention, running from the second conserved V-encoded cysteine to the conserved J-encoded phenylalanine. The earlier analysis of about 620 of the donors excluded sequences that lacked an unambiguous match to a single V gene segment. An earlier analysis of a few hundred of the donors called V segments functional above 56.7% productive rearrangements and segregating when the between-donor standard deviation exceeded 5%. A statistical classification framework was built for diagnosing cytomegalovirus status from the catalog of TCR beta chain sequences. In a later analysis, V and J genes were assigned by comparing TCR nucleotide sequences against IMGT/GENE-DB human TR gene sequences. A later analysis assigned CDR3 sequences and most-parsimonious VDJ recombination scenarios with the TCRdist pipeline. A later analysis defined each TCR beta chain by its CDR3 amino acid sequence plus V-gene family, and excluded reads lacking a unique V-gene family. As a way to deal with suspected cross-contamination and a sequencing artifact, a later analysis dropped more than 500 nucleotide sequences that were highly shared and had low generation probability. In a later analysis, a clonal expansion index for each public chain was calculated from normalized within-repertoire ranks of inferred template counts. In a later analysis, generation probabilities were computed using a VDJ recombination model fitted to out-of-frame rearrangements, and the results were checked against IGoR. In a later analysis, hypergeometric tests were used to score TCR-TCR, TCR-HLA and TCR-CMV co-occurrence, with a repertoire-size bias correction applied to TCR pairs. False discovery rates were estimated in a later analysis by permuting HLA or CMV assignments 20 times. In a later analysis, co-occurring TCRs were grouped with DBSCAN, and TCRdist sequence similarity was added when clustering was performed within HLA-allele-positive subsets. Co-occurrence clustering excluded repertoires with fewer than 30,000 or more than 120,000 public chains, plus five with anomalous nucleotide sharing. TCRdb's version of the immuneACCESS table is confined to in-frame rearrangements and falls short of the full clone set. An unresolved V gene accounts for under half of the shortfall where checked; the remainder is of unknown origin. Clonal size and the V and J genes are those of that table, whereas D and trimming came from the DNA. For this sample the table gives roughly 100,000 clones, of which around 76% were detected only once. The top ten hold 8.2% of the sample.

The germline V gene specifies MDHEN as CDR1 and SYDVKM as CDR2. A distance of 9 bases separates the germline ends of V and J, which lose 5 bases and 4 bases respectively. The cysteine opens and the phenylalanine closes a CDR3 of 13 amino acids. The kept DNA is CDR3 alone, 39 bases in frame from the first base. In total, more than 500 healthy bone marrow donors made up the cohort. All cohort members were sampled while nominally healthy, although unrecorded immune exposures were likely present. The donor tested CMV seropositive and was one of the 289 seropositive cohort members. Each donor provided a peripheral blood sample, and peripheral blood mononuclear cells were used for TCR beta sequencing. Genomic DNA extraction from the blood cell samples was performed with the Qiagen DNeasy Blood Extraction Kit. This sample is drawn from a study of cytomegalovirus exposure and HLA in healthy donors (dated by TCRdb to about 2017). Regarding the complete study: According to an earlier analysis of 550 to 700 of the donors, some 170 million T cells yielded 117 million unique TCR beta sequences and 276 Gb of sequence data. Roughly 300 gigabases of sequencing data and approximately 85 million unique TCR sequences were included in an early release covering roughly 600 HLA-typed donors. Of the approximately 400 genotyped donors, around 81% fell in the genetic ancestry cluster associated with self-reported Caucasian donors. The aim of the study was to test whether cataloging public T cell receptors could identify signatures of past pathogen exposure. The study used immunosequencing to profile the T cell repertoires of around 600 subjects and linked those repertoires to cytomegalovirus serostatus. A separate validation cohort of about 110 different subjects was used in addition to the 666-subject first cohort. High-throughput TCR immunosequencing, statistical association of individual TCRs with disease status, and machine learning were combined to predict cytomegalovirus infection status. A later analysis re-analyzed previously published TCR beta repertoires from about 600 donors and added high-resolution HLA genotyping to study TCR occurrence patterns. The later analysis used no new phenotypic data to find candidate immune exposures, relying instead on TCR beta sequences and their occurrence across donors. To decide whether each TCR beta V gene segment behaved as functional or pseudogenic, an earlier analysis of some 570 of the donors relied on high-throughput TCR beta sequencing. Donor age, sex, ethnicity and CMV serostatus were compiled together with the repertoire data. A later genetic analysis took genome-wide SNP genotypes for about three fifths of the 666 donors and used that subset as a discovery cohort. Every discovery cohort repertoire had been produced on one sequencing platform. HLA typing covered class I and class II loci at four-digit resolution. The number of typed donors differed by locus: roughly 629-640 for A, B, C, DRB1 and DQB1; 500 to 550 for DQA1; over 600 for DPA1; and roughly 470 for DPB1. Several DR-DQ haplotypes were handled as single units for association and clustering because linkage in the cohort was strong. Among some 400 genotyped donors of the cohort, an average of roughly 240,000 unique TCR beta nucleotide sequences were sequenced per donor, roughly a sixth of them non-productive. Study-wide conclusions, independent of this receptor: The study gave a list of about 160 TCR beta chains associated with cytomegalovirus. In an earlier analysis of a few hundred of the donors, most TCR beta V segments were observed in productive rearrangements about 87% or about 30% of the time, broadly matching IMGT annotations. According to a later analysis, TCR association rates differed among HLA loci, with DRB1 alleles showing the most associated TCRs and HLA-C alleles showing the fewest. Because HLA typing was missing for some donors at each locus, association tests included only the typed subset. A few of the identified cytomegalovirus-associated TCR beta chains were confirmed in vitro to be specific for cytomegalovirus antigens. Immune exposure information for the cohort was limited to CMV serostatus. Correlated functional status among segregating V segments might be attributable to linkage disequilibrium, but an unknown experimental factor could not be ruled out. It was suggested by the authors that the approach could potentially be generalized to other disease states and immunological phenotypes. Across donors, most TCR sequences were observed very rarely, whereas some public TCRs were present in many individuals. According to a later genetic analysis, donors in an Asian-associated ancestry cluster had fewer N-insertions in productive TCRs than the approximately 650-donor mean. Cytomegalovirus status was reported to be diagnosed by the classifier with high specificity and sensitivity in both the original and validation cohorts. Because counts were too low, some 16 rarely observed V segments, including chromosome 9 orphons, were excluded from the earlier analysis of 500 to 700 of the donors. The cohort was sequenced for TCR beta chains only, and without alpha or paired-chain data the features that could be detected were limited. V-gene and J-gene trimming of TCR beta chains was associated with a missense DCLRE1C variant in a later genetic analysis, and the association was replicated in an independent cohort. The presence/absence analyses assumed that sequencing depth was roughly uniform across donors, and that assumption may not be true. The 87-base-pair reads could not distinguish some IMGT-functional V segments, including TRBV6-2 and TRBV6-3, so those segments were excluded. Strong co-occurrence of HLA alleles, especially DR and DQ, made assigning TCR associations to individual alleles difficult. In a later analysis, most CMV-associated TCR beta chains were found to appear HLA-restricted, with HLA associations seemingly driven largely by CMV exposure. A further reported finding was that TCR beta sequences accurately predicted the HLA-A and HLA-B alleles for most subjects in the first cohort. Specific HLA alleles were associated with 16,951 TCR beta sequences at a false discovery rate of 0.05 in a later analysis. Several of the top co-occurrence clusters appeared to be linked to parvovirus B19, influenza, CMV and Epstein-Barr virus, according to a later analysis. In a later analysis, HLA-associated TCR beta chains were found to be more clonally expanded and to have lower generation probabilities than equally common non-associated chains. A group of highly shared sequence variants was considered likely to be a technical artifact of the sequencing pipeline.

The sequence derives from a man aged 35 to 55 in good health and CMV-seropositive. Sequenced: PBMCs. Recombination joined TRBV28 with TRBJ2-1, and possibly TRBD2, on 5 matching bases. The DNA sequence reads TGTGCCAGCAGTACGGAGGCGTACAATGAGCAGTTCTTC. It translates to CASSTEAYNEQFF. Reference TRBV28 and TRBJ2-1 genes cover what lies past the CDR3, so the full variable domain is DVKVTQSSRYLVKRTGEKVFLECVQDMDHENMFWYRQDPGLGLRLIYFSYDVKMKEKGDIPEGYSVSREKKERFSLILESASTNQTSMYLCASSTEAYNEQFFGPGTRLTVL.